This T cell receptor (beta chain) was identified during a study of blood T cell repertoires in COVID-19. Study-wide context: COVID-19 samples, acute and convalescent, were from the United States, Italy and Spain. The cDNA or gDNA used as material had been derived from T cells, B-cell-depleted T cells, or PBMCs.

As handled by the study authors: The assay estimated nucleated cells by amplifying reference gene primers. Assay used: immunoSEQ multiplex PCR; TCRdb lists only in-frame clones, some missing. The V and J calls and clone size are taken from that table; D and trimming were inferred from the DNA. This sample carries some 250,000 clones, 86% of them seen once, and the ten largest clones take 2.2%. CDR3 length: 17 amino acids. Germline loops: CDR1 SEHNR, CDR2 FQNEAQ (reference sequence). V lost 2 bases to trimming and J lost 5 bases, with 21 bases between them. The receptor's source is a man aged 25 to 40 who had recovered from COVID-19. Sequenced material: peripheral blood. The V and J genes are TRBV7-9 and TRBJ1-2; a weak D match, TRBD1 (5 bases). The CDR3 region is CASSLTIVAPQEYGYTF. The CDR3 DNA is TGTGCCAGCAGCTTAACAATAGTGGCACCACAGGAGTATGGCTACACCTTC.